The source of this T cell receptor beta chain is a study of T cells in women clearing cervical HPV infection. Study summary: Only a few women had HLA typing results available.

Clones were read by immunoSEQ multiplex PCR, and TCRdb kept only the in-frame ones, dropping some. This sample contains about 30,000 clones. Concerning this clone itself: Read coverage stops 3 residues before the CDR3 terminus; the germline J gene supplies the remainder.

CDR1 and CDR2 from the germline V gene are KGHSH and LQKENI. V lost 4 bases and J 0 bases, leaving 13 bases between the germline ends. CDR3 length equals 16 residues. This TCR came from a woman aged 18 to 75 with a cervical HPV16 infection that either progressed to CIN3+ or cleared (not recorded which). Sample: blood buffy coat. The chain recombines TRBV18 with TRBJ2-1; unclear D gene. Here the CDR3 reads CASSLDYTSSYNEQFF. The DNA read from the CDR3 is TGTGCCAGCTCACTTGATTATACCAGCTCCTACAATGAG.